The 27 T cell receptor beta chains in this list originate from one sample, sequenced in a study of PD-1 blockade in mismatch repair-deficient tumors. The repertoire was sequenced with immunoSEQ multiplex PCR; TCRdb's copy has only in-frame clones and lacks some. The sample has around 25,000 clones, approximately 84% seen once. The source was PBMCs, collected before pembrolizumab treatment. The receptor source for this set is an adult with mismatch repair-deficient cancer.

V gene TRBV21-1 combines with J gene TRBJ2-3; the table names TRBD2, a call not compared with the DNA. TRBV21-1 is a recognized pseudogene. The CDR3 runs to 16 residues. The CDR3 DNA reads as TGTGCCAGCAGCAAAGCACCGCGGGCCTACACAGATACGCAGTATTTT. Translated: CASSKAPRAYTDTQYF.

This chain uses TRBV5-1 with TRBJ1-1, with no clear D. From germline, CDR1 is SGHRS and CDR2 YFSETQ. The CDR3 loop spans 13 amino acids. The V end lost 1 base, the J end lost 8 bases, and 12 bases lay between the germline ends. CDR3 residues: CASSLPHAREAFF. Here the CDR3 DNA reads TGCGCCAGCAGCTTGCCGCACGCTAGGGAAGCTTTCTTT.

The chain couples TRBV28 to TRBJ2-4; TRBD2 is a possible D gene (5 bases). V lost 7 bases, J lost 0 bases, and 13 bases lay in between. The CDR3 spans 15 residues. Germline V gene sequence: CDR1 MDHEN, CDR2 SYDVKM. The CDR3 bases are TGTGCCAGCACCGAATGGGCGGGAGCCAAAAACATTCAGTACTTC. Translation gives CASTEWAGAKNIQYF.

The chain is built from TRBV6-6 and TRBJ2-1, with D possibly TRBD2 on 6 matching bases. V lost 6 bases and J 0 bases, leaving 15 bases between the germline ends. Per the germline V gene, CDR1 is MNHNY and CDR2 is SVGAGI (reference sequence). The CDR3 has 16 amino acids. CDR3 sequence (DNA): TGTGCCAGCAGCAGGGACTCCTTAAGCTCCTACAATGAGCAGTTCTTC. The encoded protein is CASSRDSLSSYNEQFF.

As for this clone: Relative to the germline gene, one junction end is altered; a read error may explain this. The V gene is TRBV19, the J gene TRBJ2-1; TRBD2 matches 8 bases. This CDR3 is built from 14 residues. The germline gives CDR1 LNHDA, CDR2 SQIVND (reference sequence). Here the CDR3 DNA reads TGTGCCAGTACCAGCGGGGGCTCCTACAATAAGCAGTTCTTC. It yields the protein CASTSGGSYNKQFF.

The CDR3 DNA is TGTGCCAGCAGCAACGACAGGGCCCGTCAGCCCCAGCATTTT. As protein: CASSNDRARQPQHF. This chain connects TRBV6-5 to TRBJ1-5; TRBD1 matches at 7 bases. Trimming at V came to 6 bases and at J to 6 bases, leaving 8 bases not matched to a gene. This CDR3 contains 14 residues. CDR1 MNHEY and CDR2 SVGAGI come from the germline V gene.

The chain has TRBV30 and TRBJ2-7; a weak D match, TRBD2 (6 bases). Trimming cost V 3 bases and J 7 bases, with 19 bases left between them. In germline, CDR1 is GTSNPN, CDR2 SVGIG (reference sequence). This CDR3 spans 14 amino acids. CDR3 sequence reads: CAWSPAHGGDEQYF. The DNA of the CDR3 is TGTGCCTGGAGCCCGGCCCACGGGGGAGATGAGCAGTACTTC.

This clone has more than one count but fewer than ten. This chain uses TRBV27 with TRBJ2-7; 10 nucleotides agree with TRBD2. CDR1 is MNHEY, CDR2 SMNVEV, per germline (reference sequence). V shed 4 bases and J 4 bases; nucleotides not matched to a gene: 7. The CDR3 extends over 15 amino acids. CDR3 protein: CASSSQPGLAYEQYF. CDR3 coding DNA: TGTGCCAGCAGTTCCCAACCGGGACTAGCGTACGAGCAGTACTTC.

The count of this clone is one. The chain employs TRBV5-4 and TRBJ2-6; 8 bases match TRBD1. The germline CDR1 and CDR2 sequences are SGHNT and YYREEE (reference sequence). Unmatched junction bases numbered 4, after V lost 5 bases and J lost 0 bases. The CDR3 covers 16 residues. The CDR3: CASRRTGGSGANVLTF. The DNA for the CDR3 is TGTGCCAGCAGAAGAACAGGGGGCTCTGGGGCCAACGTCCTGACTTTC.

The chain has TRBV19 and TRBJ2-1, with 15 bases identical to TRBD2. This CDR3 is built from 17 residues. Germline CDR1 is LNHDA and CDR2 is SQIVND (reference sequence). The V and J ends lost 3 bases and 8 bases, in that order; junction bases with no gene match: 8. The CDR3 DNA reads TGTGCCAGTAGTATGCGGACTAGCGGGAGGGCTGGACATGAGCAGTTCTTC. It is translated as CASSMRTSGRAGHEQFF.

The rearrangement uses TRBV6-5 and TRBJ1-1, with 7 positions matching TRBD1. This CDR3 spans 14 amino acids. The V gene end was trimmed by 6 bases and the J gene end by 4 bases; junction bases not matched to a gene: 8. Looked up from germline, CDR1 is MNHEY and CDR2 is SVGAGI. CDR3 nucleotides: TGTGCCAGCAGCCCACCGACAGGGCTCACTGAAGCTTTCTTT. It encodes CASSPPTGLTEAFF.

This chain connects TRBV28 to TRBJ1-4, with D hard to call. V lost 3 bases and J 12 bases, leaving 20 bases between the germline ends. There are 15 residues in the CDR3. CDR1 and CDR2 (germline): MDHEN, SYDVKM. DNA for the CDR3: TGTGCCAGCAGTTTTAATCCGGGGATAGGGTGGGAACTGTTTTTT. It yields the protein CASSFNPGIGWELFF.

This chain uses TRBV10-3 with TRBJ1-5, with D unclear. There are 13 residues in the CDR3. Trimming cost V 3 bases and J 1 base, with 4 bases left between them. Germline CDR1 and CDR2: ENHRY and SYGVKD. The CDR3 nucleotides read TGTGCCATCAGTGATGAGAGCAATCAGCCCCAGCATTTT. It encodes CAISDESNQPQHF.

This chain links TRBV7-2 with TRBJ2-1; no reliable D call. CDR1 is SGHTA, CDR2 FQGNSA, per germline. This CDR3 spans 15 amino acids. The ends were cut back, 1 base at V and 8 bases at J, with 15 bases in the middle. The CDR3 sequence is CASSLEVDTVDEQFF. CDR3 in DNA: TGTGCCAGCAGCTTAGAGGTAGACACAGTGGATGAGCAGTTCTTC.

V is TRBV28 and J is TRBJ1-1; 8 bases are shared with TRBD1. Per germline, CDR1 MDHEN and CDR2 SYDVKM. V was clipped by 8 bases and J by 1 base; unmatched bases: 12. The CDR3 loop spans 16 amino acids. CDR3 loop: CASLGRQGLGNTEAFF. The CDR3 DNA follows: TGTGCCAGCCTCGGACGACAGGGGCTTGGGAACACTGAAGCTTTCTTT.

The V and J genes are TRBV5-4 and TRBJ2-1; 7 bases are a match to TRBD2. V trimming: 0 bases; J trimming: 3 bases; junction bases outside the gene matches: 6. The CDR3 runs to 16 residues. Germline-derived CDR1 and CDR2 are SGHNT and YYREEE (reference sequence). CDR3 region: CASSLAGGSYYNEQFF. Written as DNA, the CDR3 is TGTGCCAGCAGCTTGGCCGGCGGGAGTTACTACAATGAGCAGTTCTTC.

The chain joins TRBV5-4 to TRBJ2-3, with 8 positions matching TRBD2. V was clipped by 4 bases and J by 2 bases; unmatched bases: 9. Germline CDR1 SGHNT, CDR2 YYREEE (reference sequence). CDR3 length: 16 residues. The CDR3 bases are TGTGCCAGCAGCCTCAAACTAGCGGTAAACACAGATACGCAGTATTTT. Its translation: CASSLKLAVNTDTQYF.

The rearrangement links TRBV30 to TRBJ2-7, with D possibly TRBD1 on 7 matching bases. The V end lost 0 bases, the J end lost 3 bases, and 15 bases lay between the germline ends. This CDR3 has 15 residues. From germline, CDR1 is GTSNPN and CDR2 SVGIG (reference sequence). CDR3 DNA: TGTGCCTGGAGTGTACGGTCAGGGGGGATCTACGAGCAGTACTTC. Encoded protein: CAWSVRSGGIYEQYF.

The V gene is TRBV13, the J gene TRBJ1-2; D perhaps matches TRBD1 (6 bases). The CDR3 totals 13 residues. Germline lookup yields CDR1 PRHDT and CDR2 FYEKMQ (reference sequence). V dropped 4 bases and J dropped 8 bases, with 14 bases sitting between them. The CDR3 DNA sequence: TGTGCCAGCAGCTCGCAACCAGGGGAGGGCTACACCTTC. Translated, it gives CASSSQPGEGYTF.

This sequence joins TRBV19 and TRBJ2-1; 9 positions match TRBD1. The V gene end was trimmed by 2 bases and the J gene end by 3 bases; junction bases not matched to a gene: 2. The V gene's germline CDR1 is LNHDA and CDR2 SQIVND (reference sequence). This CDR3 has 15 residues. The CDR3 DNA is TGTGCCAGTAGTATAAAGGGACAGGGCTACAATGAGCAGTTCTTC. Its protein product is CASSIKGQGYNEQFF.

This rearrangement joins TRBV19 to TRBJ2-3; TRBD1 agrees at 11 bases. CDR3 length: 16 residues. V was clipped by 1 base and J by 2 bases; unmatched bases: 2. The germline V gene encodes CDR1 LNHDA and CDR2 SQIVND (reference sequence). Here the CDR3 reads CASSIGDRGYTDTQYF. The CDR3 bases are TGTGCCAGTAGTATAGGGGACAGGGGGTACACAGATACGCAGTATTTT.

This clone appeared once. This sequence joins TRBV7-3 and TRBJ1-3; D is unclear. The germline V gene has CDR1 SGHTA and CDR2 FQGTGA. The CDR3 is made up of 15 amino acids. Trimming removed 5 bases at V and 1 base at J, with 12 bases between. The CDR3 coding sequence is TGTGCCAGCAGCACCGAGTCTGCTTCTGGAAACACCATATATTTT. The encoded protein is CASSTESASGNTIYF.

This clone occurred a few times. This sequence joins TRBV28 and TRBJ2-1; 10 bases agree with TRBD2. Germline V lookup: CDR1 MDHEN, CDR2 SYDVKM. Germline trimming cut 3 bases from V and 6 bases from J; bases unmatched to any gene: 5. The CDR3 totals 15 residues. CDR3 protein: CASSFLAGVGNEQFF. CDR3 nucleotides: TGTGCCAGCAGTTTTCTAGCGGGAGTAGGCAATGAGCAGTTCTTC. The full variable domain, completed using reference TRBV28 and TRBJ2-1, is DVKVTQSSRYLVKRTGEKVFLECVQDMDHENMFWYRQDPGLGLRLIYFSYDVKMKEKGDIPEGYSVSREKKERFSLILESASTNQTSMYLCASSFLAGVGNEQFFGPGTRLTVL.

This chain uses TRBV6-1 with TRBJ1-5, with a weak D call TRBD1 (5 bases). V was clipped by 3 bases and J by 5 bases, with 20 bases between them. The CDR3 contains 17 residues. Germline V CDR1 and CDR2: MNHNS, SASEGT. The CDR3 DNA sequence: TGTGCCAGCAGTGAGGGGCGAGACAAGGGGTGGGATCAGCCCCAGCATTTT. Translated: CASSEGRDKGWDQPQHF.

The chain links TRBV7-2 to TRBJ2-5, with TRBD2 matching 7 bases. CDR3 length: 14 residues. CDR1 and CDR2 from the germline V gene are SGHTA and FQGNSA. V gave up 1 base and J gave up 5 bases; unmatched junction bases: 4. For the CDR3, the DNA is TGTGCCAGCAGCTTAGGGGGGAGGGTTGAGACCCAGTACTTC. This gives the protein CASSLGGRVETQYF.

The chain recombines TRBV5-1 with TRBJ2-1; 9 bases map to TRBD2. Germline trimming cut 0 bases from V and 6 bases from J; bases unmatched to any gene: 4. Germline V CDR1 and CDR2: SGHRS, YFSETQ. The CDR3 runs 15 residues. The CDR3 here is CASSLVAGVGNEQFF. The CDR3 bases are TGCGCCAGCAGCTTGGTAGCGGGAGTAGGCAATGAGCAGTTCTTC.

V is TRBV28 and J is TRBJ2-7; 7 bases map to TRBD1. CDR1 is MDHEN, CDR2 SYDVKM, per germline. This CDR3 is 12 amino acids long. J gave up 5 bases and V 3 bases, and 1 base lay outside the gene matches. This CDR3 reads CASSLTGNEQYF. The CDR3 DNA reads TGTGCCAGCAGTTTGACAGGGAACGAGCAGTACTTC.